Sequencing of this T cell receptor beta chain was carried out in a study of early T cells in non-severe SARS-CoV-2 infection. Study-wide results and limits: The VDJdb matching leaned toward anti-spike CD8 responses and overlooked private and CD4 specificities.

CDR1 and CDR2 (germline): MNHNY, SVGAGI (reference sequence). The CDR3 length is 15 residues. The ends were cut back, 0 bases at V and 0 bases at J, with 5 bases in the middle. A note on this clonotype: The target antigen is unknown.

TCRdb re-analysed the 5' RACE reads in MiXCR, keeping a single row per CDR3 protein. The table records roughly 97,000 distinct CDR3 sequences, approximately 9.9% of them present only once. The TCR sequence derives from an adult who was a healthcare worker with PCR-confirmed SARS-CoV-2 infection or an uninfected control (not recorded which). Sequenced material: whole blood, taken at baseline. V and J are TRBV6-6 and TRBJ2-2; D unclear. For the CDR3, the DNA is TGTGCCAGCAGTTACTCCGGAACGAACACCGGGGAGCTGTTTTTT. This sequence encodes CASSYSGTNTGELFF.